Given below is one T cell receptor beta chain in context. The antigen remains unidentified. V was pared by 7 bases and J by 6 bases, with 16 bases between. There are 14 residues in the CDR3. From germline, CDR1 is LNHDA and CDR2 SQIVND (reference sequence). This sample is part of a study of PD-1 blockade in mismatch repair-deficient tumors. Study at large: All were previously treated, progressing patients with eleven to twelve mismatch repair-deficient cancer types. Overall study findings and caveats: Tumor-resident clones, often absent from pretreatment blood, expanded after pembrolizumab and then contracted.

Sequencing used immunoSEQ multiplex PCR; TCRdb keeps in-frame clones, though not all of them. The profile shows 55,000 to 85,000 clones, 70% to 80% of them singletons. This chain connects TRBV19 to TRBJ1-5; D uncertain. Here the sequenced sample was peripheral blood, taken 2 weeks after starting pembrolizumab. This receptor was identified in an adult with mismatch repair-deficient cancer. The CDR3 sequence is CASTTRLAGQPQHF. The CDR3 DNA is TGTGCCAGTACAACCCGACTAGCGGGTCAGCCCCAGCATTTT.